This T cell receptor beta chain is from a study of blood T cell repertoires in COVID-19. Study context: Sites across the United States, Italy and Spain contributed samples from acute and convalescent COVID-19. PBMCs, B-cell-depleted T cells, or T cells were the source of the cDNA or gDNA that made up the material.

Original handling: Using reference gene primer amplification, nucleated cell counts were estimated. Libraries were prepared by immunoSEQ multiplex PCR; TCRdb keeps only in-frame clonotypes and omits some of them. V and J calls and clone size are as listed in that table; D and trimming were resolved from the DNA. Of approximately 300,000 clones listed, 75% to 90% are singletons. V lost 5 bases, J lost 6 bases, and 19 bases lay in between. The CDR3 contains 16 residues. Germline CDR1 MDHEN, CDR2 SYDVKM. The sequencing input was PBMCs or T cells enriched from blood (not recorded which). The source of this sequence is a man aged 55 to 69 who had recovered from COVID-19. V is TRBV28 and J is TRBJ1-4; D is perhaps TRBD1 (6 bases). In DNA form, the CDR3 reads TGTGCCAGCAGTCCCCTATTACAGGGAGAGGATGAAAAACTGTTTTTT. It encodes CASSPLLQGEDEKLFF.